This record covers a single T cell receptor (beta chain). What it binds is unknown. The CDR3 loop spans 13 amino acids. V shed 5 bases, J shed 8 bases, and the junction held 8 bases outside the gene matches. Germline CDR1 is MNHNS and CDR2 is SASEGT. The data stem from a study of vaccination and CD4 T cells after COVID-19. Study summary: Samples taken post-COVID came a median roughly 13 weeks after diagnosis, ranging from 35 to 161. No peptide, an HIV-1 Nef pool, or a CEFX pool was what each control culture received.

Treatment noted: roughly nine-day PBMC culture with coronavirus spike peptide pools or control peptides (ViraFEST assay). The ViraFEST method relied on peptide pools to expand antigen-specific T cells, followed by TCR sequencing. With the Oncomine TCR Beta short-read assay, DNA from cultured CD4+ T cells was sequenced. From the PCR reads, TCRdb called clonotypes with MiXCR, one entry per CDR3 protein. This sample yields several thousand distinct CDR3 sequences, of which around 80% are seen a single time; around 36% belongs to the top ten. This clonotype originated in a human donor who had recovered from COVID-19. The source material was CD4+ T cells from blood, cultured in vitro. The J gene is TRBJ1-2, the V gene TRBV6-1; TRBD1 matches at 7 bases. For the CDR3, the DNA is TGTGCCAGCAGTAGGGGGCCTCTATGGGGCTACACCTTC. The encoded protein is CASSRGPLWGYTF.